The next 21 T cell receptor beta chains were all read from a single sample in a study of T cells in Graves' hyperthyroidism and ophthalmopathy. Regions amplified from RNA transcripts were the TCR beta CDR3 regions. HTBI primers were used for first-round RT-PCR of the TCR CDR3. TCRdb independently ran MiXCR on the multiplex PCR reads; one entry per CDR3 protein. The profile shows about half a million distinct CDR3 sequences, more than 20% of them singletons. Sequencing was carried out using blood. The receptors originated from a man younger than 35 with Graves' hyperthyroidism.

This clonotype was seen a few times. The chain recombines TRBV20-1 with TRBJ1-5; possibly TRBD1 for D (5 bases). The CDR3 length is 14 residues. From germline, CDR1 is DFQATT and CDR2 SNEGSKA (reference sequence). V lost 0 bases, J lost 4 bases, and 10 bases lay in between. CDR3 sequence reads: CSAREGLVNQPQHF. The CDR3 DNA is TGCAGTGCTAGAGAGGGGCTCGTAAATCAGCCCCAGCATTTT.

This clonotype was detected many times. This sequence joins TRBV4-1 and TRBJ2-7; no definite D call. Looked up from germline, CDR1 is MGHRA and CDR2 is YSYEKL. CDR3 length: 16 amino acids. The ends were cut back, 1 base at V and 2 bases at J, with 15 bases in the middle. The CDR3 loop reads CASSQGEMGNPYEQYF. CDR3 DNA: TGCGCCAGCAGCCAAGGAGAGATGGGGAATCCCTACGAGCAGTACTTC.

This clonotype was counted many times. The CDR3 DNA sequence: TGTGCCACCAGCAGAGGCTTGCCCTACGAGCAGTACTTC. The encoded protein is CATSRGLPYEQYF. The chain is built from TRBV15 and TRBJ2-7; D uncertain. Germline CDR1 reads LNHNV; CDR2 reads YYDKDF (reference sequence). The germline V and J ends were trimmed by 1 base and 2 bases, with 6 bases remaining between them. CDR3 length: 13 amino acids.

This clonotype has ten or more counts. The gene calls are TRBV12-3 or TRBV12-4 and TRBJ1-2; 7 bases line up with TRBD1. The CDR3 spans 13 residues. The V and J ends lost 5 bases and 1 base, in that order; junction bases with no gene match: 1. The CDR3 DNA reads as TGTGCCAGCAGTGGACAGGTTAACTATGGCTACACCTTC. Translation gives CASSGQVNYGYTF.

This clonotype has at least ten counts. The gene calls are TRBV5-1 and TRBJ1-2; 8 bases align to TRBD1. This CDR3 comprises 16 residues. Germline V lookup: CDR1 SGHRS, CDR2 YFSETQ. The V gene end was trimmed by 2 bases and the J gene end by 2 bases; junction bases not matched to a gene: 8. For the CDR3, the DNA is TGCGCCAGCAGCTTCGGACAGGGCGAAGGGAACTATGGCTACACCTTC. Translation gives CASSFGQGEGNYGYTF.

The CDR3, as DNA: TGTGCCAGCAGCGTTGGACAGGGGATAGATGGCTACACCTTC. This encodes CASSVGQGIDGYTF. The chain carries TRBV9 and TRBJ1-2; TRBD1 aligns across 9 bases. Germline CDR1 and CDR2: SGDLS and YYNGEE. The length of the CDR3 is 14 residues. Trimming cost V 2 bases and J 6 bases; bases outside gene matches: 5. Combining the CDR3 with reference TRBV9 and TRBJ1-2 gives the whole variable domain DSGVTQTPKHLITATGQRVTLRCSPRSGDLSVYWYQQSLDQGLQFLIQYYNGEERAKGNILERFSAQQFPDLHSELNLSSLELGDSALYFCASSVGQGIDGYTFGSGTRLTVV.

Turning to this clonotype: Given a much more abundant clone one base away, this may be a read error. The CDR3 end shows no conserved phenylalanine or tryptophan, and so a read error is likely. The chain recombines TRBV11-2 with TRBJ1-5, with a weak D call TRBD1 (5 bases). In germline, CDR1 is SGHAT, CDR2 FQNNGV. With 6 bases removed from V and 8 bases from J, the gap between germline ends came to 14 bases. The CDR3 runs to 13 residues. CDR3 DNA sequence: TGTGCCAGCAGGGGCATAGTGGGGGAGCCCCAGCATGTT. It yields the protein CASRGIVGEPQHV.

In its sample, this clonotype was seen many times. CDR3 amino acids: CASSESPGTGGNEAFF. In DNA, the CDR3 is TGTGCCAGCAGTGAATCCCCCGGGACAGGGGGAAATGAAGCTTTCTTT. The J gene is TRBJ1-1, the V gene TRBV6-1, with 11 nucleotides matching TRBD1. The CDR3 covers 16 residues. Germline-derived CDR1 and CDR2 are MNHNS and SASEGT. The ends lost 2 bases at V and 7 bases at J; junction bases unmatched: 9.

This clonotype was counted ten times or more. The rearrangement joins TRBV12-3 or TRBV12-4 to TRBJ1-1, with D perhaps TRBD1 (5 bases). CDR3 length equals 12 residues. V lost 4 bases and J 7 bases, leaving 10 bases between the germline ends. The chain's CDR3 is CASSWGTGEAFF. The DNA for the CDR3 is TGTGCCAGCAGTTGGGGGACCGGTGAAGCTTTCTTT.

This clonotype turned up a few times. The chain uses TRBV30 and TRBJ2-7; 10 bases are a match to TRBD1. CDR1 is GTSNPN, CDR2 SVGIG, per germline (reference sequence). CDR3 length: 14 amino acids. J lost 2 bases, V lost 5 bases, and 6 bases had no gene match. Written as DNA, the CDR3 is TGTGCCTGGTCTTATGGACAGGGGGCCTACGAGCAGTACTTC. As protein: CAWSYGQGAYEQYF.

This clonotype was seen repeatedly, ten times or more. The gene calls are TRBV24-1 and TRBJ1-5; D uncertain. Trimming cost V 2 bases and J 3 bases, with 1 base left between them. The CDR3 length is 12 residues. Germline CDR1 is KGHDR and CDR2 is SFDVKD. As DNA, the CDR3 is TGTGCCACCAGTGATTCCAATCAGCCCCAGCATTTT. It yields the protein CATSDSNQPQHF.

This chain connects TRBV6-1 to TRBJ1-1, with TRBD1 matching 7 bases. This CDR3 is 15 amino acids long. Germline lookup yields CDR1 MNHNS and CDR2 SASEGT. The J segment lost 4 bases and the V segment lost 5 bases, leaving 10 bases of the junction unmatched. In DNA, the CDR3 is TGTGCCAGCAGTACCCCGGGACAGCTGGGCACTGAAGCTTTCTTT. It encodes CASSTPGQLGTEAFF.

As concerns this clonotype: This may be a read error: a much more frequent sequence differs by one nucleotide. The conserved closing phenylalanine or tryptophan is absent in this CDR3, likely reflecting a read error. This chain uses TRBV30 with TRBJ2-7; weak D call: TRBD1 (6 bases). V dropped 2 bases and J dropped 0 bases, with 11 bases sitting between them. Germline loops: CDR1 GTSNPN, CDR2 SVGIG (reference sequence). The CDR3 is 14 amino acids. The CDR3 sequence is CAWSPRQVSYEQYL. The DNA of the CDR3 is TGTGCCTGGAGTCCCCGACAGGTCTCCTACGAGCAGTACCTC.

For the CDR3, the DNA is TGTGCCAGCAGTTACCCCATCGGGACTAGCGGGGAGAAAGAGACCCAGTACTTC. It yields the protein CASSYPIGTSGEKETQYF. The chain has TRBV6-5 and TRBJ2-5, with TRBD2 identical over 13 bases. The germline V gene encodes CDR1 MNHEY and CDR2 SVGAGI. CDR3 size: 18 residues. J lost 3 bases, V lost 2 bases, and 9 bases had no gene match.

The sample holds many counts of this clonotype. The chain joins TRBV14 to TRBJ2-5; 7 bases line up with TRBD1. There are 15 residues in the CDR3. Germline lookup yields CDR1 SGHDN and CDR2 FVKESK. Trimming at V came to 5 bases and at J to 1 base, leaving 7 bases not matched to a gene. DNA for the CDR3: TGTGCCAGCAGCATTCAATCAGGGGGCCAAGAGACCCAGTACTTC. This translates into CASSIQSGGQETQYF.

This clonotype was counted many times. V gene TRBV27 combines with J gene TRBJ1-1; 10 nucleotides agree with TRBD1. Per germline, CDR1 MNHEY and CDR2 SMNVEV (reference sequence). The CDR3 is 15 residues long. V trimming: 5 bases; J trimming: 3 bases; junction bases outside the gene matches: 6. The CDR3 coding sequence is TGTGCCAGCAGTGCGACAGGGGGCGTGTACACTGAAGCTTTCTTT. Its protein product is CASSATGGVYTEAFF.

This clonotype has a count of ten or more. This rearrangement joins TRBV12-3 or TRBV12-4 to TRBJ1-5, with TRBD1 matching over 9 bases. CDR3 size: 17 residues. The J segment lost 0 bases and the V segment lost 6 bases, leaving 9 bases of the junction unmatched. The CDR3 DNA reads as TGTGCCAGCAGCGCGACAGGGGGAGACGCTAGCAATCAGCCCCAGCATTTT. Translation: CASSATGGDASNQPQHF.

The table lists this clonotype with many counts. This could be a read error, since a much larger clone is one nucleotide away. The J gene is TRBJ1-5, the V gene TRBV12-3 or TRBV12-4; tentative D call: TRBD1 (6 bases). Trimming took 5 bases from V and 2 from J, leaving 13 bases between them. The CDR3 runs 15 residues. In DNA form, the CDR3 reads TGTGCCAGCAGTGTGCCAGGGGTGGGCAATCAGCCCCAGCATTTT. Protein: CASSVPGVGNQPQHF.

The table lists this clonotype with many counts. The CDR3 spells CASSISGPWGYEQYF. CDR3 nucleotides: TGTGCCAGTAGTATTAGTGGACCCTGGGGCTACGAGCAGTACTTC. The chain uses TRBV19 and TRBJ2-7; no definite D call. The V end was cut by 3 bases, the J end by 3 bases, with 15 bases between. This CDR3 is 15 amino acids long. Germline V CDR1 and CDR2: LNHDA, SQIVND (reference sequence).

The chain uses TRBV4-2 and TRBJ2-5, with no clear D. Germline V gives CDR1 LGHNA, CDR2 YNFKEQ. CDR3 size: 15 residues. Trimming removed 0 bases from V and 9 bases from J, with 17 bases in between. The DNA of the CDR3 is TGTGCCAGCAGCCAAGATTTGGTCTCCCGTAAGGCCCAGTACTTC. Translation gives CASSQDLVSRKAQYF.

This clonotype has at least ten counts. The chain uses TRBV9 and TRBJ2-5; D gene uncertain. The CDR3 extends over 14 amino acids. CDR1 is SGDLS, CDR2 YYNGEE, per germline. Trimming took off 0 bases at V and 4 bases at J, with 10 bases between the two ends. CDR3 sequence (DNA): TGTGCCAGCAGCGTAGACAGTCTATTAGAGACCCAGTACTTC. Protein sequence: CASSVDSLLETQYF.